Listed here are 6 T cell receptor beta chains from one sample, sequenced in a study of T cells after yellow fever vaccination. Using its own MiXCR run on the 5' RACE reads, TCRdb lists one record per CDR3 protein. The table shows about 400,000 distinct CDR3 sequences, with about 6% occurring only once. The starting material was PBMCs, obtained 5 days after the yellow fever booster vaccination. Receptors originate from a man aged 30-40 years who received the YFV17D yellow fever vaccine.

V and J are TRBV6-4 and TRBJ2-7; 9 positions match TRBD1. The CDR3 runs 16 residues. Germline CDR1 reads MRHNA; CDR2 reads SNTAGT. Trimming cost V 1 base and J 6 bases; bases outside gene matches: 10. In nucleotides, the CDR3 is TGTGCCAGCAGTGACTGTGAGCGGGAACAGGGGGCCGAGCAGTACTTC. This translates into CASSDCEREQGAEQYF.

The chain employs TRBV7-2 and TRBJ2-3, with D maybe TRBD2 (6 bases). V lost 4 bases and J 0 bases, leaving 14 bases between the germline ends. This CDR3 comprises 16 residues. Germline CDR1 SGHTA, CDR2 FQGNSA. The CDR3 coding sequence is TGTGCCAGCAGCTCAAGAGCGGGTCTCAGCACAGATACGCAGTATTTT. It specifies CASSSRAGLSTDTQYF. The whole variable domain, remainder taken from reference TRBV7-2 and TRBJ2-3, is GAGVSQSPSNKVTEKGKDVELRCDPISGHTALYWYRQSLGQGLEFLIYFQGNSAPDKSGLPSDRFSAERTGGSVSTLTIQRTQQEDSAVYLCASSSRAGLSTDTQYFGPGTRLTVL.

This clonotype came up many times. The V call is TRBV6-5, the J call TRBJ2-2; D is possibly TRBD1 or TRBD2 (5 bases each). The CDR3 consists of 18 residues. CDR1 is MNHEY, CDR2 SVGAGI, per germline. The V end was cut by 3 bases, the J end by 0 bases, with 17 bases between. The DNA of the CDR3 is TGTGCCAGCAGTTATTCCGACCGGGACCCGGCGAACACCGGGGAGCTGTTTTTT. It specifies CASSYSDRDPANTGELFF.

This clonotype was picked up a small number of times. V usage is TRBV5-4 and J usage is TRBJ2-7; 11 bases fit TRBD1. Germline V gene lookup returns CDR1 SGHNT and CDR2 YYREEE (reference sequence). The CDR3 has 15 residues. The ends lost 4 bases at V and 1 base at J; junction bases unmatched: 4. The CDR3 DNA sequence: TGTGCCAGCAGCGGGGACAGGGGGAGTTCCTACGAGCAGTACTTC. Its protein is CASSGDRGSSYEQYF.

The chain is built from TRBV11-2 and TRBJ2-1; TRBD1 matches at 11 bases. Germline values: CDR1 SGHAT, CDR2 FQNNGV. J lost 6 bases, V lost 4 bases, and 8 bases had no gene match. CDR3 size: 16 residues. The CDR3 sequence is CASSWVTGTGGNEQFF. CDR3 sequence (DNA): TGTGCCAGCAGCTGGGTAACCGGGACAGGGGGCAATGAGCAGTTCTTC.

The genes are TRBV19 and TRBJ1-1, with 9 bases aligning to TRBD1. The CDR3 sequence is 15 residues long. V was pared by 6 bases and J by 0 bases, with 5 bases of the junction left unmatched. CDR1 LNHDA and CDR2 SQIVND come from the germline V gene (reference sequence). In DNA form, the CDR3 reads TGTGCCAGTAGAACAGGGGGCCCCATGAACACTGAAGCTTTCTTT. Encoded protein: CASRTGGPMNTEAFF.